One T cell receptor (beta chain) is described in this entry. This clonotype was observed at least ten times. It lacks a known antigen. The input lacks base qualities; no much larger clone sits a single base away. The data belong to a study of T cells in Graves' hyperthyroidism and ophthalmopathy (dated by TCRdb to between 2018 and 2020). For the wider study: Peripheral blood was sampled at the time of initial diagnosis, prior to any treatment. The approximately 100 discovery patients were randomly split 7:3 into training and test sets. To identify TCR V-J signatures that set the groups apart, the researchers used a discovery cohort of 90 to 100 patients, made up of 40 to 45 with Graves' ophthalmopathy and about 60 with stable Graves' hyperthyroidism. In six Graves' hyperthyroidism patients, the study also compared T-cell repertoires from thyroid tissue with T-cell repertoires from blood. After sampling, hyperthyroidism patients received methimazole starting at 30 mg daily, and ophthalmopathy patients received high-dose intravenous methylprednisolone. According to the paper, TCR Vbeta CDR3 sequencing was carried out on about 140 peripheral blood samples, which came from 40 to 45 ophthalmopathy, around 74 hyperthyroidism and some 17 progressor patients. Prospective prediction of ophthalmopathy was tested in an independent validation cohort of fewer than 20 hyperthyroidism patients and some 17 patients who later progressed to ophthalmopathy.

General conclusions and limits of the study: A model built on a 13 V-J signature distinguished ophthalmopathy from stable hyperthyroidism, reaching around 90% sensitivity and 81.08% specificity in cross-validation and 80%/75% in testing. No statistical method was used to fix the sample size in advance, and group allocation was not hidden from the investigators. In validation, the model predicted progression to ophthalmopathy a median of about 6 months before onset, with 70% to 71% sensitivity and nearly 75% specificity. Most expanded thyroid clonotypes (frequency above 0.001) were also found in blood, which suggests that blood repertoires may mirror thyroid immune responses.

The germline V gene (reference sequence) supplies CDR1 SEHNR and CDR2 FQNEAQ. V gives up 7 bases and J gives up 2 bases, and the segment between their germline ends measures 17 bases. The CDR3 measures 15 amino acids from cysteine to phenylalanine. The kept DNA is CDR3 alone, 45 bases in frame from the first base. The TCR beta CDR3 regions were amplified from RNA transcripts. The TCR CDR3 was subjected to a first round of RT-PCR using the HTBI primer set and the Qiagen OneStep RT-PCR kit. The libraries were constructed in a second round of multiplex PCR and then size-selected and purified. Paired-end sequencing of the libraries was performed with 100 bp reads on an Illumina HiSeq2000. The study's own analysis went as follows. SOAPnuke was used to process the raw data, throwing out any read that contained adapters or uncalled bases, had a mean Phred below 15, or lacked an exact constant-primer or identifier match. COPE v1.2.5 was used to merge the high-quality paired reads, and each unique nucleotide sequence was defined as a clonotype. MiTCR v1.1 was used to align clonotypes to the IMGT TRBV, TRBD and TRBJ reference segments. Analysis was restricted to V-J combinations with a frequency above 0.0001, which covered 99.2% of repertoires. A TCS score was defined as the ratio of F50 (clonal expansion) to E x V (chaos), with BLOSUM62-based TCRdist applied between CDR3 peptides within each V-J. Welch's t-statistics and random forest reduced around 510 V-J features to under 15, which were used in a naive Bayes classifier (R e1071). Using fastp trimming at Q25 and MiXCR clonotype assembly, TCRdb reanalyzed the public sequencing data and kept in-frame beta chains. Every CDR3 protein is listed once, alongside the most common genes and DNA of its rows. The V and J calls follow TCRdb's processing rather than the paper's. This sample is represented by 350,000 to 500,000 distinct CDR3 sequences; approximately 13% of them were singletons. The ten top clones hold 5.3% of the sample.

Stable Graves' hyperthyroidism was defined as no progression to ophthalmopathy during 18 months of follow-up. Hyperthyroidism patients were newly diagnosed, with disease duration under 2 months, and aged 18 to 65 years. Patients with uncontrolled infections, other autoimmune diseases, pregnancy or lactation were excluded. Diagnoses were based on clinical symptoms, serum thyroxine and TRAb, thyroid ultrasound and orbital computed tomography. PBMCs were isolated from 7.5 to 10 ml of fresh peripheral blood by Ficoll-Paque density gradient centrifugation. Total RNA was extracted with Trizol reagent, and quality was checked on an Agilent 2100 Bioanalyzer.

The chain employs TRBV7-9 and TRBJ2-5; the D gene assignment is ambiguous. This clonotype was sampled from a woman aged 18-29 years with Graves' hyperthyroidism. What was sequenced was blood. The CDR3 is CASTTMRLGQETQYF. At the DNA level, the sequence is TGTGCCAGCACCACCATGCGGCTAGGTCAAGAGACCCAGTACTTC.